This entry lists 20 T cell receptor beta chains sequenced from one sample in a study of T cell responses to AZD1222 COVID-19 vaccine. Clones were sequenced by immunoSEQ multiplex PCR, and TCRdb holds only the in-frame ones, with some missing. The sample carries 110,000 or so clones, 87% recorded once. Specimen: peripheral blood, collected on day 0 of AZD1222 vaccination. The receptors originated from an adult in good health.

The DNA for the CDR3 is TGTGCCATCCAGGGGGCTAACTATGGCTACACCTTC. Protein sequence: CAIQGANYGYTF. The chain recombines TRBV24-1 with TRBJ1-2, with 7 positions matching TRBD1. The CDR3 length is 12 residues. Germline V gene lookup returns CDR1 KGHDR and CDR2 SFDVKD. The ends lost 11 bases at V and 0 bases at J; junction bases unmatched: 2.

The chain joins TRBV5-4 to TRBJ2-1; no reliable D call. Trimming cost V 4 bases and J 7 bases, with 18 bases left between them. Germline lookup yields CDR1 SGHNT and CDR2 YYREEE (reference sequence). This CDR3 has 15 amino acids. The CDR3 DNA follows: TGTGCCAGCAGCCCCTCCCCCGGCATAAGGAATGAGCAGTTCTTC. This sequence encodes CASSPSPGIRNEQFF.

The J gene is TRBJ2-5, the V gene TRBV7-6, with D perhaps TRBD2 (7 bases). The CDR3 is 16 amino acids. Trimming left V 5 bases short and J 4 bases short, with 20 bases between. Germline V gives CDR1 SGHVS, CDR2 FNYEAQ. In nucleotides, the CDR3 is TGTGCCAGCAGCGTCGCGCGGGGGCGGGAAAGAGAGACCCAGTACTTC. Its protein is CASSVARGRERETQYF.

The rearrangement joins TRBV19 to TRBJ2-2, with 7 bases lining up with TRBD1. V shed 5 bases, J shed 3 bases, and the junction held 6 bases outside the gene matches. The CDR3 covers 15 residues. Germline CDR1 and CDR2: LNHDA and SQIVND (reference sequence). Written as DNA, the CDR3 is TGTGCCAGTAGTCCCGACAGGGCCTACACCGGGGAGCTGTTTTTT. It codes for CASSPDRAYTGELFF. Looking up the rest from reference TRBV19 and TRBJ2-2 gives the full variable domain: DGGITQSPKYLFRKEGQNVTLSCEQNLNHDAMYWYRQDPGQGLRLIYYSQIVNDFQKGDIAEGYSVSREKKESFPLTVTSAQKNPTAFYLCASSPDRAYTGELFFGEGSRLTVL.

The DNA for the CDR3 is TGCAGCGTCCGCCAGAGGAACACAGATACGCAGTATTTT. Its protein is CSVRQRNTDTQYF. The gene calls are TRBV29-1 and TRBJ2-3; no firm D call. Trimming took 6 bases from V and 2 from J, leaving 12 bases between them. This CDR3 is 13 amino acids long. Germline assignment: CDR1 SQVTM and CDR2 ANQGSEA.

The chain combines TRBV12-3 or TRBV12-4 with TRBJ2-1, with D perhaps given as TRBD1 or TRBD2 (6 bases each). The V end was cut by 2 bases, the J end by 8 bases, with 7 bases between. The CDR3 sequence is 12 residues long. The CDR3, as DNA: TGTGCCAGCAGTTTAAGGGGGGATGAGCAGTTCTTC. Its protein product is CASSLRGDEQFF.

The CDR3 here is CASSPPGGHDGYTF. CDR3 nucleotide sequence: TGTGCCAGCAGCCCTCCGGGGGGGCATGATGGCTACACCTTC. The gene calls are TRBV5-4 and TRBJ1-2; D is possibly TRBD1 (6 bases). Between the trimmed V and J ends, which lost 4 bases and 6 bases, there was a span of 16 bases. Germline V CDR1 and CDR2: SGHNT, YYREEE (reference sequence). The CDR3 totals 14 residues.

The CDR3 DNA is TGCGCCAGCAGCCTGGGGGCAGCCCTGAGGGATACGCAGTATTTT. It codes for CASSLGAALRDTQYF. V gene TRBV4-1 combines with J gene TRBJ2-3; perhaps TRBD1 as D (6 bases). This CDR3 is built from 15 residues. Germline V CDR1 and CDR2: MGHRA, YSYEKL. With 4 bases removed from V and 6 bases from J, the gap between germline ends came to 17 bases.

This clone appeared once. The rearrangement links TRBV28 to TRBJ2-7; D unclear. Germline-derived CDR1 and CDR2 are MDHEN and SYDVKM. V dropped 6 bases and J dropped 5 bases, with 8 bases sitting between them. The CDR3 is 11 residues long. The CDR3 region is CASRGYNEQYF. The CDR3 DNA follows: TGTGCCAGCAGGGGTTACAACGAGCAGTACTTC. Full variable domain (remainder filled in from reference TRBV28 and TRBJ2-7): DVKVTQSSRYLVKRTGEKVFLECVQDMDHENMFWYRQDPGLGLRLIYFSYDVKMKEKGDIPEGYSVSREKKERFSLILESASTNQTSMYLCASRGYNEQYFGPGTRLTVT.

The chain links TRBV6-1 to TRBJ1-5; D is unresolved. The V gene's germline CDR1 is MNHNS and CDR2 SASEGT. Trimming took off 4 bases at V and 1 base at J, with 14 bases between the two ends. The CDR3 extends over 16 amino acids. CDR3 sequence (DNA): TGTGCCAGCAGTGTCTATTTGAGGGAAAGCAATCAGCCCCAGCATTTT. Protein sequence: CASSVYLRESNQPQHF.

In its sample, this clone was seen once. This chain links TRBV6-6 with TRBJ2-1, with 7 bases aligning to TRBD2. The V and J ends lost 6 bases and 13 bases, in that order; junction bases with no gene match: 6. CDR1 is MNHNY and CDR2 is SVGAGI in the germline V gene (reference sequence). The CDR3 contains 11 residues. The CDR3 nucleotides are TGTGCCAGCAGACGGGACTACGAACAGTTCTTC. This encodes CASRRDYEQFF.

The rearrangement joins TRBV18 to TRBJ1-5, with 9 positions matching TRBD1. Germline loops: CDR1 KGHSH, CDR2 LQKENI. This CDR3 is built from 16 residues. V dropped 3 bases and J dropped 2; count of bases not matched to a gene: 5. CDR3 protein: CASSPSDRGGNQPQHF. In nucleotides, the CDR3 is TGTGCCAGCTCACCGTCCGACAGGGGGGGCAATCAGCCCCAGCATTTT.

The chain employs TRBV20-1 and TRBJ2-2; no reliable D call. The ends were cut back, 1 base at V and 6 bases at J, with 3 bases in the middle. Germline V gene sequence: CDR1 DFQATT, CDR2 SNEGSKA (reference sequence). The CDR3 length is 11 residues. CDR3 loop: CSARVAGELFF. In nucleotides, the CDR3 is TGCAGTGCTAGAGTTGCCGGGGAGCTGTTTTTT.

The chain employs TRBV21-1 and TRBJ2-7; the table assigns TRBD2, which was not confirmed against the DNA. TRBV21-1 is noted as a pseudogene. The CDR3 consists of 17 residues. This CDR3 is CASSKAGDYRNSYEQYF. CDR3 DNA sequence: TGTGCCAGCAGCAAAGCGGGGGACTACCGAAACTCCTACGAGCAGTACTTC.

In DNA, the CDR3 is TGTGCCAGTAGTAAGGGGACAGGGTCAGCTGGGGCCAACGTCCTGACTTTC. Translation: CASSKGTGSAGANVLTF. The chain has TRBV19 and TRBJ2-6, with TRBD1 matching 9 bases. The CDR3 runs 17 residues. V lost 4 bases and J lost 2; bases outside the gene matches: 6. Germline loops: CDR1 LNHDA, CDR2 SQIVND (reference sequence).

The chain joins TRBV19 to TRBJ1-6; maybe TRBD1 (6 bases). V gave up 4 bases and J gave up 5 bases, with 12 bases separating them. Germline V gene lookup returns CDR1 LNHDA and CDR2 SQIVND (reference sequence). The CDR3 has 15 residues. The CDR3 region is CASSTGVLDNSPLHF. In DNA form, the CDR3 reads TGTGCCAGTAGTACAGGGGTTCTGGATAATTCACCCCTCCACTTT.

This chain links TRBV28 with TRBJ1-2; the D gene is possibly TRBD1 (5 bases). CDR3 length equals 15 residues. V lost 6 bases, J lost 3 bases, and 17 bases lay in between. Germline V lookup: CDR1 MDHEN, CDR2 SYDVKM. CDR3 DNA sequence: TGTGCCAGCAGGGTGGGACGGACGTCAGACTATGGCTACACCTTC. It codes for CASRVGRTSDYGYTF.

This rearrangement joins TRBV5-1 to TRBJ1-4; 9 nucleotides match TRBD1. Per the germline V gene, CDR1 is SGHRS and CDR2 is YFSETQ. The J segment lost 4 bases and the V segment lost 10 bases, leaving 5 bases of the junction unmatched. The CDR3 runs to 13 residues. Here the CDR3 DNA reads TGCGCCCCCTCGGGACAGGGTAATGAAAAACTGTTTTTT. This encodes CAPSGQGNEKLFF.

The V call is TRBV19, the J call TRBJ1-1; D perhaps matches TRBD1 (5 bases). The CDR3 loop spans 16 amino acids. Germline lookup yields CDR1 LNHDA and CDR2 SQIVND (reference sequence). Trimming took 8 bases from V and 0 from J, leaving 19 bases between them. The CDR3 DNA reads TGTGCCAGTGGCCGGGGGGGTCGGGGGATGAACACTGAAGCTTTCTTT. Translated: CASGRGGRGMNTEAFF.

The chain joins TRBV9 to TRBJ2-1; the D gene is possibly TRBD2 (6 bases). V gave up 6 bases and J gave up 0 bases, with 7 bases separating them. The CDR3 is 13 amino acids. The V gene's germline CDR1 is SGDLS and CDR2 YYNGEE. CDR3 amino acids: CASTGGSYNEQFF. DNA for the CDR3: TGTGCCAGCACCGGGGGCTCCTACAATGAGCAGTTCTTC. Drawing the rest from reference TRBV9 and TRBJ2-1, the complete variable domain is DSGVTQTPKHLITATGQRVTLRCSPRSGDLSVYWYQQSLDQGLQFLIQYYNGEERAKGNILERFSAQQFPDLHSELNLSSLELGDSALYFCASTGGSYNEQFFGPGTRLTVL.